A selection of T cell receptor beta chains follows, all from one sample in a study of OX40 agonist ivuxolimab in advanced cancers. Using immunoSEQ multiplex PCR, the repertoire was profiled, and TCRdb retains in-frame clones only, with some absent. Of about 71,000 clones listed, 94% were seen once; the top ten hold 15% to 19%. The sequencing used CD4+ or CD8+ T cells sorted from blood, collected in a trial of the OX40 agonist ivuxolimab. These receptors came from an adult with an advanced solid tumor such as melanoma, head and neck, liver or kidney cancer. CDR3s include the opening cysteine and the closing phenylalanine or tryptophan. The D gene is left open where the match is weak. For some rows the clone size is stated as once, few or many, or as a class when expanded; others skip it.

10	-	-	TRBJ2-7	TRBV20-1	CSARDNEQYF	TGCAGTGCTAGGGACAACGAGCAGTACTTC
14	-	-	TRBJ1-1	TRBV5-1	CASSLGARTTEAFF	TGCGCCAGCAGCTTGGGGGCTAGGACGACTGAAGCTTTCTTT
15	-	-	TRBJ1-1	TRBV14	CASSPFRIENTEAFF	TGTGCCAGCAGCCCTTTCAGGATCGAGAACACTGAAGCTTTCTTT
12	-	-	TRBJ1-1	TRBV9	CASSVDGTEAFF	TGTGCCAGCAGCGTAGATGGCACTGAAGCTTTCTTT
11	-	-	TRBJ2-1	TRBV9	CASGSLDAQFF	TGTGCCAGCGGGAGCCTCGACGCACAGTTCTTC
12	-	once	TRBJ2-7	TRBV13	CASGAGSYGQYF	TGTGCCAGCGGTGCCGGTTCCTACGGGCAGTACTTC
13	-	-	TRBJ1-5	TRBV6-5	CASSCSSNQPQHF	TGTGCCAGCAGTTGCTCTTCCAATCAGCCCCAGCATTTT
15	TRBD2	-	TRBJ2-3	TRBV7-8	CASSFLTSGADTQYF	TGTGCCAGCAGCTTCCTGACTAGCGGTGCAGATACGCAGTATTTT
16	-	-	TRBJ1-4	TRBV30	CAWSGFLSKANEKLFF	TGTGCCTGGAGTGGATTCCTTTCGAAGGCTAATGAAAAACTGTTTTTT
13	-	-	TRBJ1-2	TRBV29-1	CSAHRESQSGYTF	TGCAGCGCCCACAGGGAAAGTCAGTCGGGCTACACCTTC
14	-	-	TRBJ2-3	TRBV9	CASSSLGGTDTQYF	TGTGCCAGCAGCAGTCTGGGGGGCACAGATACGCAGTATTTT
14	TRBD1	-	TRBJ1-1	TRBV9	CASSPGTGVNEAFF	TGTGCCAGCAGCCCCGGGACAGGGGTGAATGAAGCTTTCTTT
14	TRBD2	once	TRBJ2-7	TRBV2	CASSLAGGSFEQYF	TGTGCCAGCAGTTTAGCGGGAGGTAGCTTCGAGCAGTACTTC
20	-	-	TRBJ2-1	TRBV12-2	CASRLIPGTSGSLLYNEQFF	TGTGCAAGTCGCTTAATTCCCGGGACTAGCGGGAGCCTCCTTTACAATGAGCAGTTCTTC
13	-	-	TRBJ2-1	TRBV19	CASSWGELNEQFF	TGTGCCAGTAGTTGGGGGGAATTAAATGAGCAGTTCTTC
19	TRBD1	-	TRBJ2-2	TRBV28	CASSQPGQGVRGRTGELFF	TGTGCCAGCAGCCAACCGGGACAGGGGGTCAGAGGTCGTACCGGGGAGCTGTTTTTT
15	-	-	TRBJ2-7	TRBV7-6	CASSLEVTGGYEQYF	TGTGCCAGCAGCTTAGAAGTCACAGGTGGCTACGAGCAGTACTTC